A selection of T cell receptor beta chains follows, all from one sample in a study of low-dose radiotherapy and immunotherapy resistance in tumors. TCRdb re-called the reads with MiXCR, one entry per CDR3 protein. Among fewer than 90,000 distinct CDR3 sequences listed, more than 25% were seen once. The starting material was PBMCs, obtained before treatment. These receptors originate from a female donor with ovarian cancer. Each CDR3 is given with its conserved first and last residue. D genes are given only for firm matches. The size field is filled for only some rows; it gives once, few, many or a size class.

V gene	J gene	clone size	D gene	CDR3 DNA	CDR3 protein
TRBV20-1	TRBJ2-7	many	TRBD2	TGCAGTGCTTCCCGACCGGGCGGGGGGCACGAGCAGTACTTC	CSASRPGGGHEQYF
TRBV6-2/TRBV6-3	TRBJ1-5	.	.	TGTGCCAGCGCGATAAACAGCAATCAGCCCCAGCATTTT	CASAINSNQPQHF
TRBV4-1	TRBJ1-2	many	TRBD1	TGCGCCAGCAGCCAACAGGGGGACCATAACTATGGCTACACCTTC	CASSQQGDHNYGYTF
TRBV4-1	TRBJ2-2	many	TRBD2	TGCGCCAGCAGCCAAGTTGAGGCTAGCGGGGGAGCAGGATTCACCGGGGAGCTGTTTTTT	CASSQVEASGGAGFTGELFF
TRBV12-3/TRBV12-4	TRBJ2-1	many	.	TGTGCCAGTGGGAGATGGGGCACTGAGCAGTTCTTC	CASGRWGTEQFF
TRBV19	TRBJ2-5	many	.	TGTGCCAGTAGTATGGATCTGGGAGAGACCCAGTACTTC	CASSMDLGETQYF
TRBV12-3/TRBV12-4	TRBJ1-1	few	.	TGTGCCAGCACTTCAGGCAAGCCCCCCGAAGCTTTCTTT	CASTSGKPPEAFF
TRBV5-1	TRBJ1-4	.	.	TGCGCCAGCAGCTTCGGTGATGCTAATGAAAAACTGTTTTTT	CASSFGDANEKLFF
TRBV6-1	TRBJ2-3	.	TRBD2	TGTGCCAGCAAACCTAGCGGGGCCTTCACAGATACGCAGTATTTT	CASKPSGAFTDTQYF
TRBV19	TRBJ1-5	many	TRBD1	TGTGCCAGTACCGCTGGAGGGGGCGTTGGTCAGCCCCAGCATTTT	CASTAGGGVGQPQHF
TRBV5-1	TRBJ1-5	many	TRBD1	TGCGCCAGCAGCTTGAACCCGACAGGGTCAAGCAATCAGCCCCAGCATTTT	CASSLNPTGSSNQPQHF
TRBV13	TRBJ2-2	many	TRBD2	TGTGCCAGCAGCACTACTAGCGGGGGTAACACCGGGGAGCTGTTTTTT	CASSTTSGGNTGELFF
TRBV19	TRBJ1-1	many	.	TGTGCCAGTAGTATAAGCAAAGTGAACACTGAAGCTTTCTTT	CASSISKVNTEAFF
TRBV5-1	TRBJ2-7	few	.	TGCGCCAGCAGCCCGGGCCTACAGGGTCAAGGCGAGCAGTACTTC	CASSPGLQGQGEQYF
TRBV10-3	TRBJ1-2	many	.	TGTGCCATCAGTGAGGGCCCCACGGAAGGGGGCTACACCTTC	CAISEGPTEGGYTF
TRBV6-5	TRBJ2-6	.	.	TGTGCCAGCAGTTACGCAGGGACCGGGGCCAACGTCCTGACTTTC	CASSYAGTGANVLTF
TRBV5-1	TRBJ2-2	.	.	.	CASTKAQGGTGELFFF
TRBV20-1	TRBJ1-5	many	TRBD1	TGCAGTGCTAGAGAGGGGACAGAACCTTATAGCAATCAGCCCCAGCATTTT	CSAREGTEPYSNQPQHF
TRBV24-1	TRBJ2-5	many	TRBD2	TGTGCCACCAGTGACCCAGGACTAGAAATCCGAGAGACCCAGTACTTC	CATSDPGLEIRETQYF
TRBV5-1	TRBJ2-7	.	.	TGCGCCAGCAGCGAGAAGAGTTTTGGAGCTTACGAGCAGTACTTC	CASSEKSFGAYEQYF
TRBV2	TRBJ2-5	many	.	TGTGCCAGCAGCCCCCGTGAGACCCAGTACTTC	CASSPRETQYF
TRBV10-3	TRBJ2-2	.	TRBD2	TGTGCCATCAGTGATAGTCGCGGGGGGGCCCCCGGGGAGCTGTTTTTT	CAISDSRGGAPGELFF
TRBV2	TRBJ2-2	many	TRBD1	TGTGCCAGCAGTTCAAAAGGACAGGGGGCTCACTCCGGGGAGCTGTTTTTT	CASSSKGQGAHSGELFF
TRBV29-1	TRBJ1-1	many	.	TGCAGCGTTCGTCGGGCCGGAGGGGGCACTGAAGCTTTCTTT	CSVRRAGGGTEAFF
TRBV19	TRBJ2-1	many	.	TGTGCCAGTGCCGGGGGGCTCGAGCAGTTCTTC	CASAGGLEQFF
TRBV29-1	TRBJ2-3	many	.	TGCAGCTTCCATGGGACTGCCCGCGGCACGCAGTATTTT	CSFHGTARGTQYF
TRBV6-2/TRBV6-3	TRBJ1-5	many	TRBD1	TGTGCCAGCAGAGTCAGGGGGCTTTATAGCAATCAGCCCCAGCATTTT	CASRVRGLYSNQPQHF
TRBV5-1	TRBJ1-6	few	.	TGCGCCAGCAGCTCCGCCGGAGTCAATAATTCACCCCTCCACTTT	CASSSAGVNNSPLHF
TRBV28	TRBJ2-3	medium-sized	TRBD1	TGTGCCAGCATAGTGGACAGGGTTTTAAAGGTTACGCAGTATTTT	CASIVDRVLKVTQYF
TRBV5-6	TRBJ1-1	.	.	TGTGCCAGCAGCTCTCTTCGGTTTGACATGAACACTGAAGCTTTCTTT	CASSSLRFDMNTEAFF
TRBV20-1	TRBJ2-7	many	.	TGCAGTGCTAGCCCCGTCGGGCGGGGCGGATTTTCCTACGAGCAGTACTTC	CSASPVGRGGFSYEQYF
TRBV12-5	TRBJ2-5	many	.	TGTGCTAGTGGTTTTGGCAGTCTCTTTGAGACCCAGTACTTC	CASGFGSLFETQYF